Sequencing of this T cell receptor (beta chain) was carried out in a study of T cells in Graves' hyperthyroidism and ophthalmopathy. Amplification of TCR beta CDR3 regions used RNA as the template. A set of HTBI primers served as the primers for a first-round RT-PCR of the TCR CDR3. A single record per CDR3 protein comes from TCRdb applying MiXCR to the multiplex PCR reads. This table holds about 340,000 distinct CDR3 sequences, roughly 18% found once. This clonotype was observed many times. From germline, CDR1 is MNHNS and CDR2 SASEGT. This CDR3 comprises 15 residues. Trimming cost V 6 bases and J 3 bases, with 15 bases left between them.

The chain has TRBV6-1 and TRBJ1-5; D is perhaps TRBD1 (5 bases). The sequencing input was blood. The receptor's source is a woman aged 45-65 years with Graves' hyperthyroidism. The CDR3 reads CASSGTANYNQPQHF. As DNA, the CDR3 is TGTGCCAGCAGCGGGACGGCAAACTACAATCAGCCCCAGCATTTT.